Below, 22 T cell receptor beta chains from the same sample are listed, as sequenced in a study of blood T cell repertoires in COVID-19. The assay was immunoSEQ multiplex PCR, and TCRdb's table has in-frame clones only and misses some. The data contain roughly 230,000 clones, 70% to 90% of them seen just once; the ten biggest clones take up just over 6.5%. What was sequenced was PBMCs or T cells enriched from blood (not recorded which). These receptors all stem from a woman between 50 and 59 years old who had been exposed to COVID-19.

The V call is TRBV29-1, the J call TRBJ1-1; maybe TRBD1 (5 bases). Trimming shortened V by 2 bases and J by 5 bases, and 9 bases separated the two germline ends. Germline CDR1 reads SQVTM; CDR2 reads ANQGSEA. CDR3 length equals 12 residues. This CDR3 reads CSVELPGTEAFF. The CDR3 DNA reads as TGCAGCGTTGAACTGCCAGGGACTGAAGCTTTCTTT.

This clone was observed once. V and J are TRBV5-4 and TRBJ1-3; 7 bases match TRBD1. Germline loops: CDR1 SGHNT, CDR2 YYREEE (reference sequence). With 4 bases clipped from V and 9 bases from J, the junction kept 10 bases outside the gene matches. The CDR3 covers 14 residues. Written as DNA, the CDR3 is TGTGCCAGCAGCACGGACCCCAGGGGGGCCACCATATATTTT. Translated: CASSTDPRGATIYF.

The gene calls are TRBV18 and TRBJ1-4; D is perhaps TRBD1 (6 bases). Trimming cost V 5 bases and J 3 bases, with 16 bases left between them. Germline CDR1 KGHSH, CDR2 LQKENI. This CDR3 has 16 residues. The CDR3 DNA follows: TGTGCCAGCTCAGGGGGCCGGCAAACGGCTAATGAAAAACTGTTTTTT. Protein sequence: CASSGGRQTANEKLFF.

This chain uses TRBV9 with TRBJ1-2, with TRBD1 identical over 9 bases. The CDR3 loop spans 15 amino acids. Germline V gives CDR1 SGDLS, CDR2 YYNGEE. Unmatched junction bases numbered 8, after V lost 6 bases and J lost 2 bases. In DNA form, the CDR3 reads TGTGCCAGCACCCCGACAGGGGGAAACAACTATGGCTACACCTTC. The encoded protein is CASTPTGGNNYGYTF.

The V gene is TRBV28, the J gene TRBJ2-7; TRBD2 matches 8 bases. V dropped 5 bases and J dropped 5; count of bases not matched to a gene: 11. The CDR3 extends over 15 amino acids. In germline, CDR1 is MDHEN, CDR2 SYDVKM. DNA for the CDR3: TGTGCCAGCAGTCTTCCCCGGGAGGGAATCCACGAGCAGTACTTC. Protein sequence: CASSLPREGIHEQYF.

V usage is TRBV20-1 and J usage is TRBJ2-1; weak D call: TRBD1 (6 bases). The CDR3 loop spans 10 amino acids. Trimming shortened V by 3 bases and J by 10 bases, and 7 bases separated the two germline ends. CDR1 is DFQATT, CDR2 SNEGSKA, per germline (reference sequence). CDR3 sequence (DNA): TGCAGTGCTAGCAGGGGAGAGCAGTTCTTC. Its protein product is CSASRGEQFF.

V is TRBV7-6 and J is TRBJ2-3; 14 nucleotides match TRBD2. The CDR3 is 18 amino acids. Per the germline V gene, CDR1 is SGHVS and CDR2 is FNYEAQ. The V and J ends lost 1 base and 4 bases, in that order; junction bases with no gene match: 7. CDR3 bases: TGTGCCAGCAGCTTAGGGGGACTAGCGGGGGTGTTAGCAGATACGCAGTATTTT. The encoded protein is CASSLGGLAGVLADTQYF. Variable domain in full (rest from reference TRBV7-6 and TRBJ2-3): GAGVSQSPRYKVTKRGQDVALRCDPISGHVSLYWYRQALGQGPEFLTYFNYEAQQDKSGLPNDRFSAERPEGSISTLTIQRTEQRDSAMYRCASSLGGLAGVLADTQYFGPGTRLTVL.

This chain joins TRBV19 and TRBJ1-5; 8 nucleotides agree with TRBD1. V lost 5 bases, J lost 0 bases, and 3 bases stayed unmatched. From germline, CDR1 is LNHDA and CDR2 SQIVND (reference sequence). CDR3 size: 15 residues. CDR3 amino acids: CASSHRGNSNQPQHF. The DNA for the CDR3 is TGTGCCAGTAGTCACAGGGGGAATAGCAATCAGCCCCAGCATTTT.

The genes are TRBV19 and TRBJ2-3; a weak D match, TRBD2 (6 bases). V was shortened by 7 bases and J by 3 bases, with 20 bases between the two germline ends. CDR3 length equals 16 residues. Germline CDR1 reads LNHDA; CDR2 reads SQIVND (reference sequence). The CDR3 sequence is CASTQLAYSTTDTQYF. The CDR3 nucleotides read TGTGCCAGTACCCAACTAGCTTACTCCACGACAGATACGCAGTATTTT.

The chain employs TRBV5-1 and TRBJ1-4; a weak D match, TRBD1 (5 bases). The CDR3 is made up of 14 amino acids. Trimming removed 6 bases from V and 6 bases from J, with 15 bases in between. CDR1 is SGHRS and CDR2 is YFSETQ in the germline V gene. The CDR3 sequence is CASNPGLGHEKLFF. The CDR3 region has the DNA TGCGCCAGCAACCCGGGACTGGGGCATGAAAAACTGTTTTTT.

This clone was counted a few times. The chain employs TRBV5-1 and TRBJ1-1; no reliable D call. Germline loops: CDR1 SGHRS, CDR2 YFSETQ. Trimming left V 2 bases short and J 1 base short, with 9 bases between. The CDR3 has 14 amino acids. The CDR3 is CASSFGAPNTEAFF. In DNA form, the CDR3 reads TGCGCCAGCAGCTTCGGAGCACCGAACACTGAAGCTTTCTTT.

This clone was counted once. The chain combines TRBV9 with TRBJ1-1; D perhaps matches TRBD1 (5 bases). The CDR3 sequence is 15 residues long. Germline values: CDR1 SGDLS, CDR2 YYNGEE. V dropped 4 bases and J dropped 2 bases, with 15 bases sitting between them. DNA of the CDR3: TGTGCCAGCAGCCCACACACACAGGTAAACACTGAAGCTTTCTTT. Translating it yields CASSPHTQVNTEAFF. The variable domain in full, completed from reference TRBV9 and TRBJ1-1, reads DSGVTQTPKHLITATGQRVTLRCSPRSGDLSVYWYQQSLDQGLQFLIQYYNGEERAKGNILERFSAQQFPDLHSELNLSSLELGDSALYFCASSPHTQVNTEAFFGQGTRLTVV.

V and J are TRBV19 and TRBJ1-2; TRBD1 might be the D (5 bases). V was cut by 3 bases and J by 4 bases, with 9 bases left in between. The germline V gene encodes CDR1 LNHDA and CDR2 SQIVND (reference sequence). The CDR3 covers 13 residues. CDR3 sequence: CASSIVGGYGYTF. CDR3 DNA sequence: TGTGCCAGTAGTATCGTGGGGGGCTATGGCTACACCTTC.

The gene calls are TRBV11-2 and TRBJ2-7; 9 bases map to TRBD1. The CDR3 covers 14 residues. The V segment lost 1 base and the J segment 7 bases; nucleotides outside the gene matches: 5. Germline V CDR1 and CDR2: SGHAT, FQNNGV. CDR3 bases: TGTGCCAGCAGCTTAGGGACAGGGGCAGGTGAGCAGTACTTC. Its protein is CASSLGTGAGEQYF.

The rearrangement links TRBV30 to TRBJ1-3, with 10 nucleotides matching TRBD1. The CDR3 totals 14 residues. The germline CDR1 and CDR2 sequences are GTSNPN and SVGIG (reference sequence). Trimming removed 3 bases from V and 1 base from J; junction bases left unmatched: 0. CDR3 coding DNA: TGTGCCTGGAGGGACAGGGGGTCTGGAAACACCATATATTTT. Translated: CAWRDRGSGNTIYF.

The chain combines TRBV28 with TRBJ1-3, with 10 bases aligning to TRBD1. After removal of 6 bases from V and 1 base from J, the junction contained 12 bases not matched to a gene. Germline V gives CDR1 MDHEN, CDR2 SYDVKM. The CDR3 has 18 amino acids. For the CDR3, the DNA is TGTGCCAGCAGACCAAGCCCGGGGACAGGGGATTCTGGAAACACCATATATTTT. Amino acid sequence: CASRPSPGTGDSGNTIYF.

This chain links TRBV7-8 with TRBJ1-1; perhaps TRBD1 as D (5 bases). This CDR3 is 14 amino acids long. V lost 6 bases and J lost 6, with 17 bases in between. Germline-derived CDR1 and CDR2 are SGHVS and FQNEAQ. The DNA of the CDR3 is TGTGCCAGCAGTTCGCACTTTGGGGCCTCTGAAGCTTTCTTT. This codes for CASSSHFGASEAFF.

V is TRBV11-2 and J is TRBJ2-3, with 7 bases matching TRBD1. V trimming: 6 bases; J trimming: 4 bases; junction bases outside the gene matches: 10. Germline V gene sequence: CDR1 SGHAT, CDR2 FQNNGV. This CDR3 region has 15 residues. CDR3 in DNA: TGTGCCAGCAGACCGAACAGGGGTGCTTCAGATACGCAGTATTTT. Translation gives CASRPNRGASDTQYF.

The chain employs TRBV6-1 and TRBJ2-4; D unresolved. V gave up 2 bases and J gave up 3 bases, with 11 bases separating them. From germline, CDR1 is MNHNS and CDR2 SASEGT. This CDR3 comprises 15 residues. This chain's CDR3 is CASSELAVVKNIQYF. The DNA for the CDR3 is TGTGCCAGCAGTGAACTCGCGGTAGTCAAAAACATTCAGTACTTC.

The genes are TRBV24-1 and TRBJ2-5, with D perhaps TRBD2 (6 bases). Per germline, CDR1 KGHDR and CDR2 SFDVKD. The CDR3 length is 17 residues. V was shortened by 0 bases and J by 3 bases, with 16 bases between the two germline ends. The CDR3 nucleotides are TGTGCCACCAGTGATTTGCGGTCTAGCGTTGGGAAAGAGACCCAGTACTTC. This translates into CATSDLRSSVGKETQYF.

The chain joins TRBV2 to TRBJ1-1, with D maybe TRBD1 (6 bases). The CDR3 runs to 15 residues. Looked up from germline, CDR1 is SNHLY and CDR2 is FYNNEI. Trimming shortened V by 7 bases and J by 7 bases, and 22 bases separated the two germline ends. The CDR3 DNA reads TGTGCCAGCATTATTTCAGTCACAGGGAGTGGTGAAGCTTTCTTT. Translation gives CASIISVTGSGEAFF.

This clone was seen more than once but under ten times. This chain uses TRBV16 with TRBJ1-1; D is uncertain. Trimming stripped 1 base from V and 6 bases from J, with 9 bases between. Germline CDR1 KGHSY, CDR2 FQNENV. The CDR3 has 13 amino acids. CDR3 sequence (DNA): TGTGCCAGCAGCCAATTTGAGGGCTCTGAAGCTTTCTTT. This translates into CASSQFEGSEAFF.